What follows describes a single T cell receptor (beta chain). Its antigen is unidentified. MiXCR was run by TCRdb on the RT-PCR reads, yielding one entry per CDR3 protein. The sample lists about 500,000 distinct CDR3 sequences; approximately 16% were seen once. The data stem from a study of response to subunit inactivated influenza vaccine. Study-level findings and limits: Only a handful of new T cells, the authors suggested, are recruited with each seasonal influenza vaccination.

Germline V CDR1 and CDR2: ENHRY, SYGVKD. Trimming left V 6 bases short and J 1 base short, with 15 bases between. This CDR3 is built from 16 residues. This clonotype originated in a man between 50 and 69 years old who received an inactivated influenza vaccine. The chain joins TRBV10-3 to TRBJ2-2; D gene uncertain. The material was CD4+ T cells sorted from PBMCs, obtained around 25 months after vaccination. CDR3 region: CAIRGQLLRNTGELFF. CDR3 sequence (DNA): TGTGCCATCAGGGGTCAGTTACTACGGAACACCGGGGAGCTGTTTTTT.